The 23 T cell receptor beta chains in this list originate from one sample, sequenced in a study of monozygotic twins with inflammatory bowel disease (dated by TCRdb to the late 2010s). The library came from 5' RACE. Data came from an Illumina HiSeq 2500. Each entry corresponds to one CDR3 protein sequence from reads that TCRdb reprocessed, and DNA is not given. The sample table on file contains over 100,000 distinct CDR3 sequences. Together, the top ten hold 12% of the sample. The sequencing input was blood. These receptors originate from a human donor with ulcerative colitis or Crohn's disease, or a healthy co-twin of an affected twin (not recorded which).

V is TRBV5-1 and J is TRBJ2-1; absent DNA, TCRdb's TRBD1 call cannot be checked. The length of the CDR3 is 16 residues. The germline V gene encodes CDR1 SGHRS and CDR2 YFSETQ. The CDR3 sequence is CASSLARGFSYNEQFF.

CDR3 residues: CSVARTSGRTDTQYF. The chain has TRBV29-1 and TRBJ2-3; without DNA, the TCRdb call of TRBD2 cannot be checked. The CDR3 is made up of 15 amino acids. Germline values: CDR1 SQVTM, CDR2 ANQGSEA.

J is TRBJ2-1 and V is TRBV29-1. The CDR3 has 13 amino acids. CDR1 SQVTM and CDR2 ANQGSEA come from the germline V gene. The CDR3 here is CSVRQSSYNEQFF.

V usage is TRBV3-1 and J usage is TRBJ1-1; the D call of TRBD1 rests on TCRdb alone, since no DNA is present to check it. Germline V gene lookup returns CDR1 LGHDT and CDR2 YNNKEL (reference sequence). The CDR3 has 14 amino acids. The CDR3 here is CASSFSTASTEAFF.

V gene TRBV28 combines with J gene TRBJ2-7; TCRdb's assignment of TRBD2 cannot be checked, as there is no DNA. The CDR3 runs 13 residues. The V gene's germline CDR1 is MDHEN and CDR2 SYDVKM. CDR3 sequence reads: CASSGLASYEQYF.

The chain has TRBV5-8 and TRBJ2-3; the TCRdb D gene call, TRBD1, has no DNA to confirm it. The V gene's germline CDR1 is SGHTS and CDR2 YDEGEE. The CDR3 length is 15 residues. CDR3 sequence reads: CASRGGQGAADTQYF.

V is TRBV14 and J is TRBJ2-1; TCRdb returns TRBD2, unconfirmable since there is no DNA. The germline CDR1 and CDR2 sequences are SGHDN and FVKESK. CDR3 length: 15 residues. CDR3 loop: CASSQVAGGYNEQFF.

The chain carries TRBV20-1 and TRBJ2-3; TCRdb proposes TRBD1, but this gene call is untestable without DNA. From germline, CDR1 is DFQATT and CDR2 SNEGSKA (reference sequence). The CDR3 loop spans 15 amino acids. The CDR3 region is CSAPGRQGITDTQYF.

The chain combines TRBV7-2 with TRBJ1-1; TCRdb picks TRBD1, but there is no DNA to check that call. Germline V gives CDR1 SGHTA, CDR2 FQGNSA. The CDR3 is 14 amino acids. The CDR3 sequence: CASSPRDREHEAFF.

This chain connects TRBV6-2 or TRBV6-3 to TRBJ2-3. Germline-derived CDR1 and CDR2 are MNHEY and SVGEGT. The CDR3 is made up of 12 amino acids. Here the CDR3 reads CASSEGTDTQYF.

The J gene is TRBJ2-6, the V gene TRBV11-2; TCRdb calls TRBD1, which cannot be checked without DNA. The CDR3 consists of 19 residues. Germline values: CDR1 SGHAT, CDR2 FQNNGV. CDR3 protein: CASSSRTAGGSFGANVLTF.

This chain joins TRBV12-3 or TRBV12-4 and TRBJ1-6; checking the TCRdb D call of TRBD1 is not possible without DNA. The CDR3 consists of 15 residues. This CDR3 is CASSPGTGGNSPLHF.

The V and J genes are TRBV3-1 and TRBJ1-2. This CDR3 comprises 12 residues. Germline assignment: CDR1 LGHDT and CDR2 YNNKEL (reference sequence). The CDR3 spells CASSRADYGYTF.

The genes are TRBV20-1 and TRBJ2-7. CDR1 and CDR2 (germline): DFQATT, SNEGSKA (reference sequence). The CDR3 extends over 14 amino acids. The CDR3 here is CSVPIESLGYEQYF.

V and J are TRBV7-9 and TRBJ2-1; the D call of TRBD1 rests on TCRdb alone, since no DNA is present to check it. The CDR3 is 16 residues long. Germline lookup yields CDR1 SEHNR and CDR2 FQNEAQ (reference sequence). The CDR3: CASSGVAPSSYNEPFF.

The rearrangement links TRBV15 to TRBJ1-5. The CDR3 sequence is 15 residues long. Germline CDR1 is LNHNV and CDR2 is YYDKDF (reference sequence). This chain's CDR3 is CATSRERDSNQPQHF. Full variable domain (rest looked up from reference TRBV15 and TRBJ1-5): DAMVIQNPRYQVTQFGKPVTLSCSQTLNHNVMYWYQQKSSQAPKLLFHYYDKDFNNEADTPDNFQSRRPNTSFCFLDIRSPGLGDTAMYLCATSRERDSNQPQHFGDGTRLSIL.

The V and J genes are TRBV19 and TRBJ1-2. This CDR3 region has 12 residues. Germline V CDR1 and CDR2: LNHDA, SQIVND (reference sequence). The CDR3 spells CASRTENYGYTF. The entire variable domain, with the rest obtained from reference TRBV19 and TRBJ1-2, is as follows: DGGITQSPKYLFRKEGQNVTLSCEQNLNHDAMYWYRQDPGQGLRLIYYSQIVNDFQKGDIAEGYSVSREKKESFPLTVTSAQKNPTAFYLCASRTENYGYTFGSGTRLTVV.

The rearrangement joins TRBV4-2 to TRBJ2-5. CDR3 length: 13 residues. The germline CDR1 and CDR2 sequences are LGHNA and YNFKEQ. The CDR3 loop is CASSQGFLETQYF.

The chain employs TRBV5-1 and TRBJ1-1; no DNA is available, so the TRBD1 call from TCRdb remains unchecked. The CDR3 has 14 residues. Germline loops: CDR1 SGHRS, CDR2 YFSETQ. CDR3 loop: CASSSRQGWTEAFF.

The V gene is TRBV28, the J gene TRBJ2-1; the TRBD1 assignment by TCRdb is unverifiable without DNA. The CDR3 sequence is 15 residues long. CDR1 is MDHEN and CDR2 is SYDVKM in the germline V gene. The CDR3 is CASSPSWDTNNEQFF.

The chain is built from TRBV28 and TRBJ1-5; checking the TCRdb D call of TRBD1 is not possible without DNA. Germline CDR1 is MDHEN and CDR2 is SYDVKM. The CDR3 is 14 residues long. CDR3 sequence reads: CASSPPTGDQPQHF.

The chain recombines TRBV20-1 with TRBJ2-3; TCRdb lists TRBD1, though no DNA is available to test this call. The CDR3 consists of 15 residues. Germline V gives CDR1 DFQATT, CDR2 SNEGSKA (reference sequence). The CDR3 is CSARPWQLSTDTQYF.

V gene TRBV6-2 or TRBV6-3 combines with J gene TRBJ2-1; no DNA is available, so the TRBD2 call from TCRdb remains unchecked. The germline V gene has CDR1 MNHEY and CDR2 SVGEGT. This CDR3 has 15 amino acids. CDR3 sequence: CASSKLAGAGNEQFF.